This T cell receptor (beta chain) was captured in a study of T cells after yellow fever vaccination. By 5'RACE template switching, TCR cDNA was produced, with a universal primer site and UMIs added in the process. TCRdb used MiXCR to reprocess the 5' RACE reads, holding one entry per CDR3 protein. The repertoire consists of approximately 250,000 distinct CDR3 sequences, with over 3% occurring once and the leading ten covering 15% to 20%. This clonotype showed up many times. There are 15 residues in the CDR3. Trimming took 2 bases from V and 7 from J; bases not matched to a gene: 9. Germline lookup yields CDR1 DFQATT and CDR2 SNEGSKA (reference sequence).

The J gene is TRBJ2-7, the V gene TRBV20-1; 12 bases are a match to TRBD1. This TCR came from a man in his late teens or twenties who received the YFV17D yellow fever vaccine. Sequences were derived from PBMCs, sampled 15 days after the yellow fever booster vaccination. CDR3 DNA: TGCAGTGCTAGACGATCGGGACAGGGGGCGAGTGAGCAGTACGTC. As protein: CSARRSGQGASEQYV.